The rows below give T cell receptor beta chains drawn from one sample of a study of blood T cell repertoires in COVID-19. The protocol was immunoSEQ multiplex PCR, while the TCRdb copy is restricted to in-frame clones and leaves out a portion. This sample has roughly 340,000 clones; about 90% occur once, and the top ten carry roughly 3.3%. Sequenced material: peripheral blood. The receptors stem from a woman between 18 and 29 years old who had recovered from COVID-19. Each CDR3 is given with its conserved first and last residue. A D gene is named only where the DNA matches it firmly. Not every row has a clone size; where given, it reads once, few, many or a size class.

abundance	d_gene	v_gene	j_gene	CDR3nt	CDR3aa
-	-	TRBV11-2	TRBJ2-1	TGTGCCAGCAGCTTAGTGTTAGACAGACACAATGAGCAGTTCTTC	CASSLVLDRHNEQFF
few	-	TRBV29-1	TRBJ2-3	TGCAGCGTTGGGCAGGGCACAGATACGCAGTATTTT	CSVGQGTDTQYF
-	TRBD1	TRBV5-1	TRBJ1-1	TGCGCCAGCAGCTTGGTGCAACAGGGGAGCCCTGAAGCTTTCTTT	CASSLVQQGSPEAFF
few	TRBD1	TRBV4-1	TRBJ1-5	TGCGCCAGCAGCCAGATGGGGACAGGGAGCAATCAGCCCCAGCATTTT	CASSQMGTGSNQPQHF
-	TRBD1	TRBV6-1	TRBJ1-1	TGTGCCAGCAGTGAAATAGGGGGCGACACTGAAGCTTTCTTT	CASSEIGGDTEAFF
-	-	TRBV7-6	TRBJ1-2	TGTGCCAGCAGCTTAGCGCAGGAGGGTGCCTATGGCTACACCTTC	CASSLAQEGAYGYTF
-	-	TRBV7-2	TRBJ2-3	TGTGCCAGCAGCCCCCCGGGAGTTACAGATACGCAGTATTTT	CASSPPGVTDTQYF
-	-	TRBV6-2/TRBV6-3	TRBJ2-2	TGTGCCAGCAGTTTTATGATGGGGGCGACCGGGGAGCTGTTTTTT	CASSFMMGATGELFF
-	-	TRBV5-1	TRBJ2-5	TGCGCCAGCAGCGTTCAATCAGGGGAGACCCAGTACTTC	CASSVQSGETQYF
-	-	TRBV13	TRBJ2-1	TGTGCCAGCAGCTCTCTCCCTTATGAGCAGTTCTTC	CASSSLPYEQFF
-	TRBD1	TRBV11-3	TRBJ1-6	TGTGCCAGCAGGAGGGGGACAGGGCCTTCACCCCTCCACTTT	CASRRGTGPSPLHF
-	TRBD1	TRBV19	TRBJ1-2	TGTGCCAGTACCCAGACAGGGGTGGGTGGCTACACCTTC	CASTQTGVGGYTF
-	TRBD2	TRBV11-2	TRBJ2-1	TGTGCCAGCAGCGCCGGGACTAGCCGTGGTGAGCAGTTCTTC	CASSAGTSRGEQFF
-	TRBD2	TRBV19	TRBJ2-3	TGTGCCAGTAGTCCTCGGACTAGATTCACAGATACGCAGTATTTT	CASSPRTRFTDTQYF
-	TRBD2	TRBV30	TRBJ2-1	TGTGCCTGGAAACCGGCTGGCGGGAGGGTCCATGAGCAGTTCTTC	CAWKPAGGRVHEQFF
-	-	TRBV5-4	TRBJ1-2	TGTGCCAGCAGCTCAGATGTAACAGGGTTTGGTGGCTACACCTTC	CASSSDVTGFGGYTF
few	-	TRBV27	TRBJ1-4	TGTGCCAGCAGTTTATTCGGGGCAACTAATGAAAAACTGTTTTTT	CASSLFGATNEKLFF
once	-	TRBV5-6	TRBJ2-5	TGTGCCAGCAGCTTTCCTACTAGTTCTAGAGAGACCCAGTACTTC	CASSFPTSSRETQYF
once	TRBD2	TRBV6-2/TRBV6-3	TRBJ2-1	TGTGCCAGCAGCAGACCTCTCGTACAGCGGGAGAATGAGCAGTTCTTC	CASSRPLVQRENEQFF
-	TRBD2	TRBV6-6	TRBJ2-1	TGTGCCAGTACCCTCACACTAGCGGGGGGTGATGAGCAGTTCTTC	CASTLTLAGGDEQFF
-	-	TRBV3-1/TRBV3-2	TRBJ2-6	TGTGCCATTCCATACAGGACAACCCTGACCGGGGCCAACGTCCTGACTTTC	CAIPYRTTLTGANVLTF
-	-	TRBV11-2	TRBJ1-2	TGTGCCAGCAGCCCCCTGGCGGCAGGGTCGAGCTACACCTTC	CASSPLAAGSSYTF
-	-	TRBV1	TRBJ2-2	TGCACCAGCAGCCAATTTTGCGATAGCGGGGGGGAGGGCACCGGGGAGCTGTTTTTT	CTSSQFCDSGGEGTGELFF
-	TRBD2	TRBV27	TRBJ2-3	TGTGCCAGCAGTCCCGGACGGGTGGCGGGAGAAGCAGATACGCAGTATTTT	CASSPGRVAGEADTQYF
-	TRBD2	TRBV4-3	TRBJ2-2	TGCGCCAGCAGCCAAGGCGGGAGGGACACCGGGGAGCTGTTTTTT	CASSQGGRDTGELFF
-	-	TRBV6-2/TRBV6-3	TRBJ2-5	TGTGCCAGCAGTTTAAGGGGAGAGACCCAGTACTTC	CASSLRGETQYF
-	-	TRBV12-3/TRBV12-4	TRBJ2-1	TGTGCCAGCAGTGGGACGAGGGGAGGAGAGCAGTTCTTC	CASSGTRGGEQFF
-	-	TRBV9	TRBJ2-3	TGTGCCAGCAGCGCGGTAGCGGTTTTCACAGATACGCAGTATTTT	CASSAVAVFTDTQYF
-	TRBD1	TRBV5-4	TRBJ2-6	TGTGCCAGCAGGGGACAGAACTATTTCTCTGGGGCCAACGTCCTGACTTTC	CASRGQNYFSGANVLTF
-	TRBD1	TRBV7-9	TRBJ1-2	TGTGCCAGCAGCACCCGACAGGGGGTCATGGTCTATGGCTACACCTTC	CASSTRQGVMVYGYTF
-	TRBD2	TRBV29-1	TRBJ2-5	TGCAGCGTTCTCAGACTAGCGGCCCAAGAGACCCAGTACTTC	CSVLRLAAQETQYF
-	TRBD1	TRBV25-1	TRBJ2-2	TGTGCCAGCAGTCTTAACACAGGGGGCCCCACCGGGGAGCTGTTTTTT	CASSLNTGGPTGELFF